The clone carrying this TCR beta chain came up once. What it binds is unknown. The data derive from a study of OX40 agonist ivuxolimab in advanced cancers. Study results and limitations: More expanded clones were seen, on average, in CD8+ T cells than in CD4+. Blood T cells, both CD4+ and CD8+, expanded clonally by week 6 at 0.1 to 3.0 mg/kg.

The table came from immunoSEQ multiplex PCR; TCRdb's copy has only in-frame clones and leaves some out. The data hold about 79,000 clones, with 80% to 95% observed a single time. V dropped 3 bases and J dropped 0 bases, with 12 bases sitting between them. The CDR3 spans 15 residues. Germline V lookup: CDR1 MNHEY, CDR2 SMNVEV (reference sequence). The receptor's source is an adult with an advanced solid tumor such as melanoma, head and neck, liver or kidney cancer. The sequenced sample was CD4+ or CD8+ T cells sorted from blood, obtained in a trial of the OX40 agonist ivuxolimab. This sequence joins TRBV27 and TRBJ2-7; maybe TRBD1 (6 bases). The CDR3 sequence: CASSFTDRNSYEQYF. CDR3 sequence (DNA): TGTGCCAGCAGTTTTACCGACAGGAACTCCTACGAGCAGTACTTC.